This T cell receptor beta chain was captured in a study of graft-versus-host responses after intestinal transplantation. The V gene lost 2 bases and the J gene lost 4 bases, with 13 bases spanning the gap. CDR3 length: 15 amino acids. Germline CDR1 reads SGHKS; CDR2 reads YYEKEE (reference sequence). Repertoires were generated with immunoSEQ multiplex PCR, while TCRdb's copy carries only in-frame clones and drops some. The table includes tens of thousands of clones, nearly 90% detected once. This receptor was obtained from a human patient who received an intestinal transplant, so some T cells may come from the graft donor. The V gene is TRBV5-5, the J gene TRBJ1-5, with D maybe TRBD1 (5 bases). This specimen consisted of PBMCs, obtained roughly 68 weeks after intestinal transplantation. In nucleotides, the CDR3 is TGTGCCAGCAGCTTCCTTGGCAGGGAAAATCAGCCCCAGCATTTT. Its translation: CASSFLGRENQPQHF.